The clone carrying this TCR beta chain was recorded at least ten times. The antigen is undetermined. Every patient was node-negative on CT and PET/CT and lacked prior chemotherapy, radiotherapy or other malignancies. On two occasions, one at each of two time points, 5.5 to 6.5 milliliters of peripheral blood were drawn. Genomic DNA was the source, and TCR beta CDR3 was amplified from it by two-round multiplex PCR. Every TRBV and TRBJ gene had its own specific primer in first-round PCR. TCRdb re-analysed the multiplex PCR reads in MiXCR, keeping a single row per CDR3 protein. The sample lists about 51,000 distinct CDR3 sequences, under 45% seen once, with about 8.3% in the top ten. The sample belongs to a study of prognosis after radiotherapy for stage I lung cancer. Study outcomes and limitations: Patients given stereotactic body radiation therapy showed fewer unique TCR clones afterward, median around 10,000 versus 6,900.

The material was PBMCs, obtained before or after stereotactic body radiation therapy (not recorded which). This sequence originates from a donor aged 50 or older with non-small cell lung cancer.

The CDR3 coding sequence is TGTGCCAGCAGCTCCATCACAGGGAGAGGCACTGAAGCTTTCTTT. Translation gives CASSSITGRGTEAFF. The chain recombines TRBV11-2 with TRBJ1-1; perhaps TRBD1 as D (6 bases). Germline V gives CDR1 SGHAT, CDR2 FQNNGV. Trimming took off 4 bases at V and 4 bases at J, with 16 bases between the two ends. CDR3 length equals 15 residues.